A selection of T cell receptor beta chains follows, all from one sample in a study of blood T cell repertoires in COVID-19. Assay: immunoSEQ multiplex PCR; the TCRdb copy retains only in-frame clones and omits some. Among about 54,000 clones listed, 80% to 90% were seen once. Sequenced: peripheral blood. These receptors originate from a woman aged 55-75 years with acute or convalescent COVID-19. The CDR3 runs from the conserved cysteine through the conserved F or W. D genes are given only for firm matches. For some rows the clone size is stated as once, few or many, or as a class when expanded; others skip it.

once,TRBV11-2,18,-,TRBJ2-2,TGTGCCAGCAGCTTAGATAGGTTCCCTGGAGCGGACACCGGGGAGCTGTTTTTT,CASSLDRFPGADTGELFF
-,TRBV5-1,15,TRBD1,TRBJ1-1,TGCGCCAGCAGCTTGTGGGGACAGAAGAACACTGAAGCTTTCTTT,CASSLWGQKNTEAFF
-,TRBV28,17,TRBD2,TRBJ2-1,TGTGCCAGCAGTTTACGGATACTAGCGGGGGGGCCCCATGAGCAGTTCTTC,CASSLRILAGGPHEQFF
-,TRBV19,15,TRBD1,TRBJ1-2,TGTGCCAGTAGTATCGACAGGGACGGAAACTATGGCTACACCTTC,CASSIDRDGNYGYTF
-,TRBV5-1,16,TRBD2,TRBJ2-7,TGCGCCAGCAGCCTGGCGATAGATAGCGGGGGGTACGAGCAGTACTTC,CASSLAIDSGGYEQYF
-,TRBV12-5,13,TRBD1,TRBJ1-2,TGTGCTAGTGGTTTACAGGGGTCGGATGGCTACACCTTC,CASGLQGSDGYTF
-,TRBV5-5,19,TRBD2,TRBJ2-7,TGTGCCAGCAGCTCTACGGCGACAGGTAGGGGACTAGCGGGAGTTGAGCAGTACTTC,CASSSTATGRGLAGVEQYF
-,TRBV7-3,15,TRBD1,TRBJ2-2,TGTGCCAGCAGCAAAGGACAGGCCGAGGACGGGGAGCTGTTTTTT,CASSKGQAEDGELFF
-,TRBV10-3,15,TRBD1,TRBJ1-6,TGTGCCATCGGTGGGCCGGGACAGGGGATCTCACCCCTCCACTTT,CAIGGPGQGISPLHF
-,TRBV6-1,15,TRBD1,TRBJ1-5,TGTGCCAGCAGTGAATGGAAGGGGGCTGAGCAGCCCCAGCATTTT,CASSEWKGAEQPQHF
-,TRBV11-1,14,-,TRBJ1-6,TGTGCCAGCAGTCATGGACTGTTAAATTCACCCCTCCACTTT,CASSHGLLNSPLHF
-,TRBV29-1,15,-,TRBJ2-2,TGCAGCGTTGAAGACGGGGACACGAACACCGGGGAGCTGTTTTTT,CSVEDGDTNTGELFF
-,TRBV19,12,-,TRBJ1-2,TGTGCCAGTAGTAAAACAGGTTATGGCTACACCTTC,CASSKTGYGYTF
few,TRBV12-3/TRBV12-4,12,-,TRBJ2-3,TGTGCCAGCAGTTTCGGGGAAGATACGCAGTATTTT,CASSFGEDTQYF
-,TRBV7-9,19,TRBD1,TRBJ1-2,TGTGCCAGCAGCCAACGAGCGACGAGTACAGGGGTTTTTGGCTATGGCTACACCTTC,CASSQRATSTGVFGYGYTF
-,TRBV7-3,15,TRBD1,TRBJ2-1,TGTGCCAGCAGCTTAACGGGGACAGGGAGAGGGGAGCAGTTCTTC,CASSLTGTGRGEQFF
-,TRBV4-1,16,TRBD1,TRBJ1-3,TGCGCCAGCAGCGAAGACAGGGATCGAACTGGAAACACCATATATTTT,CASSEDRDRTGNTIYF
-,TRBV28,13,-,TRBJ1-5,TGTGCCAGCTCGGGGGGCCCAGACCAGCCCCAGCATTTT,CASSGGPDQPQHF
-,TRBV5-1,14,-,TRBJ2-1,TGCGCCAGCAGCCGTGACTCTTCCTACAATGAGCAGTTCTTC,CASSRDSSYNEQFF
-,TRBV15,15,-,TRBJ2-3,TGTGCCACCAGCAGAGGAACAGGGTTTACAGATACGCAGTATTTT,CATSRGTGFTDTQYF
-,TRBV30,14,TRBD1,TRBJ1-2,TGTGCCTGGAGAGTGGGCAGGGGGCCGGCTGGCTACACCTTC,CAWRVGRGPAGYTF
-,TRBV19,11,-,TRBJ1-1,TGTGCCAGTAAAGTGGCCACTGAAGCTTTCTTT,CASKVATEAFF
-,TRBV11-2,14,-,TRBJ2-1,TGTGCCAGCAGCTTAGATCCCCTAGCCAATGAGCAGTTCTTC,CASSLDPLANEQFF
-,TRBV5-1,12,-,TRBJ1-1,TGCGCCAGCAGCTTCCAAGGGGCTGAAGCTTTCTTT,CASSFQGAEAFF
-,TRBV7-2,15,TRBD2,TRBJ2-3,TGTGCCAGCAGCGTAGGGACTAGCGGGGCAGATACGCAGTATTTT,CASSVGTSGADTQYF
-,TRBV7-6,19,-,TRBJ2-2,TGTGCCAGCAGCTTAATGCCGGTTACAGGGGAGGCGAACACCGGGGAGCTGTTTTTT,CASSLMPVTGEANTGELFF
-,TRBV30,13,-,TRBJ2-7,TGTGCCTGGAGTAGGAGCGGTTCCTACGAGCAGTACTTC,CAWSRSGSYEQYF
-,TRBV2,16,TRBD1,TRBJ1-4,TGTGCCAGCAGTGAGCGGGGACAGGCCTCTAATGAAAAACTGTTTTTT,CASSERGQASNEKLFF
-,TRBV6-5,11,-,TRBJ1-3,TGTGCCGAGGGTCCTGGAAACACCATATATTTT,CAEGPGNTIYF
-,TRBV19,14,-,TRBJ1-1,TGTGCCAGTAAGCCGGGGCGGGAGGTCGCTGAAGCTTTCTTT,CASKPGREVAEAFF
-,TRBV7-9,16,TRBD2,TRBJ2-5,TGTGCCAGCAGCCGTGCAAGTGGCGGGGGGGAAGAGACCCAGTACTTC,CASSRASGGGEETQYF
-,TRBV14,15,-,TRBJ2-2,TGTGCCAGCAGCCAGCTGTGGGGCGGGAACGGGGAGCTGTTTTTT,CASSQLWGGNGELFF
-,TRBV4-2,17,-,TRBJ1-2,TGTGCCAGCAGCCACATCAACACGGGGGAGAGGATGTATGGCTACACCTTC,CASSHINTGERMYGYTF
-,TRBV5-6,15,-,TRBJ2-7,TGTGCCAGCAGCTTGGGGGTACAGGAGTCCTACGAGCAGTACTTC,CASSLGVQESYEQYF
-,TRBV5-4,14,-,TRBJ2-7,TGTGCCAGCAGACAGCAGGGGAGTCCCTACGAGCAGTACTTC,CASRQQGSPYEQYF
-,TRBV6-5,13,-,TRBJ2-2,TGTGCAGGCAGGGACAAGAACACCGGGGAGCTGTTTTTT,CAGRDKNTGELFF
-,TRBV7-8,16,-,TRBJ2-1,TGTGCCAGCAGCCCAGGCGAGACTAGTAATATGGATGAGCAGTTCTTC,CASSPGETSNMDEQFF
-,TRBV15,14,TRBD1,TRBJ2-7,TGTGCCACCAGCAGAGATAGGGGGCCCTACGAGCAGTACTTC,CATSRDRGPYEQYF
-,TRBV29-1,13,-,TRBJ2-7,TGCAGCGTTGTAACTCCCGGTTCCTACGAGCAGTACTTC,CSVVTPGSYEQYF
-,TRBV7-2,15,TRBD2,TRBJ2-7,TGTGCCAGCAGCTCAGAGGGAGGGTTAACCTACGAGCAGTACTTC,CASSSEGGLTYEQYF
-,TRBV24-1,18,TRBD1,TRBJ1-5,TGTGCCACCAGTGGAGATGGGACAGCCCCGAATAGCAATCAGCCCCAGCATTTT,CATSGDGTAPNSNQPQHF
once,TRBV6-2/TRBV6-3,16,TRBD2,TRBJ2-1,TGTGCCAGCAGCCCACCCCAGCGGGGGGGCCTAGGAGAGCAGTTCTTC,CASSPPQRGGLGEQFF
few,TRBV7-2,15,-,TRBJ1-2,TGTGCCAGCAGCTTAGGGGGCACAGGCTACTATGGCTACACCTTC,CASSLGGTGYYGYTF
-,TRBV28,14,-,TRBJ1-2,TGTGCCAGCAGTACCATCACACCGTCCTATGGCTACACCTTC,CASSTITPSYGYTF
-,TRBV20-1,14,TRBD1,TRBJ1-5,TGCAGTGCTAGTTTCGGACAGGGCCGTGCGACCCAGCATTTT,CSASFGQGRATQHF
-,TRBV7-2,14,-,TRBJ2-1,TGTGCCAGCAGCTTACAGACAGTCTACAATGAGCAGTTCTTC,CASSLQTVYNEQFF
-,TRBV24-1,16,TRBD2,TRBJ2-1,TGTGCCACCAGTGACCCGCGGGGGTTGGACTACAATGAGCAGTTCTTC,CATSDPRGLDYNEQFF
-,TRBV7-9,13,-,TRBJ1-1,TGTGCCAGCAGCTACCGGGGAGGCCCCGAAGCTTTCTTT,CASSYRGGPEAFF
-,TRBV11-3,15,TRBD2,TRBJ2-3,TGTGCCAGCAGCACCCCGGGACTAGGGACAGATACGCAGTATTTT,CASSTPGLGTDTQYF
-,TRBV2,15,TRBD2,TRBJ2-2,TGTGCCAGCACGGCGGGGGGGCTTGCGGCCGGGGAGCTGTTTTTT,CASTAGGLAAGELFF
-,TRBV3-1/TRBV3-2,16,-,TRBJ2-7,TGTGCCAGCAGCCCTTTAGGAAACCCTAGGGGCTACGAGCAGTACTTC,CASSPLGNPRGYEQYF
few,TRBV27,18,-,TRBJ2-1,TGTGCCAGCAGGCCGGGATTGATGTCCCGCACCGCCATCAATGAGCAGTTCTTC,CASRPGLMSRTAINEQFF
once,TRBV30,12,-,TRBJ2-7,TGTGCCTGGGCCCCAGGGTCCCACGAGCAGTACTTC,CAWAPGSHEQYF
-,TRBV3-1/TRBV3-2,14,TRBD1,TRBJ1-5,TGTGCCAGCAGGCACGACAGGGAATATCAGCCCCAGCATTTT,CASRHDREYQPQHF
-,TRBV7-2,12,-,TRBJ1-1,TGTGCCAGCAGCTATGGGACATTTGAAGCTTTCTTT,CASSYGTFEAFF
-,TRBV5-6,14,-,TRBJ2-7,TGTGCCAGCAGGATACCGGGATCGCCCTACGAGCAGTACTTC,CASRIPGSPYEQYF
-,TRBV7-2,16,TRBD2,TRBJ2-3,TGTGCCAGCAGCTCTTTGGGCGGGGGGGGACGAGATACGCAGTATTTT,CASSSLGGGGRDTQYF
-,TRBV9,14,-,TRBJ1-3,TGTGCCAGCAGCGTAGAAGGGGCCCGTAACACCATATATTTT,CASSVEGARNTIYF
-,TRBV29-1,14,TRBD2,TRBJ2-2,TGCAGCGTTGAAGAAGCGGGGGTTGGCGGGGAGCTGTTTTTT,CSVEEAGVGGELFF
once,TRBV2,18,-,TRBJ1-5,TGTGCCAGCAGAGCAGGGAGGTCGACTTTTTATAGCAATCAGCCCCAGCATTTT,CASRAGRSTFYSNQPQHF